The sample holds one count of the clone carrying this TCR beta chain. Its antigen is unknown. TCRdb keeps only in-frame clones here, not all; method: immunoSEQ multiplex PCR. The table shows a few million clones, with about 92% occurring only once. The source of the sample is a study of shared clonotypes between healthy human individuals. Broader study findings: Unshared clonotypes carried lower generation probabilities than those common to all four donors. Among donors, sharing of clonotypes was expected to be affected by sequencing depth. On the whole, naive subsets had larger estimated richness than memory subsets had.

Caucasian adults living in Nashville, Tennessee, provided all samples. CDR3 length: 15 residues. V was shortened by 3 bases and J by 4 bases, with 13 bases between the two germline ends. Per the germline V gene, CDR1 is LNHDA and CDR2 is SQIVND (reference sequence). This chain links TRBV19 with TRBJ1-5; D might be TRBD1 (6 bases). The TCR sequence derives from a man between 18 and 29 years old in good health. Some clones in this sample may be carry-over from other donors' samples. Sequencing used naive CD4+ T cells from PBMCs. Subset denoted: CD45RA+ positively selected. The CDR3 protein is CASSMRTEPNQPQHF. The CDR3 nucleotides are TGTGCCAGTAGTATGAGGACAGAACCAAATCAGCCCCAGCATTTT.